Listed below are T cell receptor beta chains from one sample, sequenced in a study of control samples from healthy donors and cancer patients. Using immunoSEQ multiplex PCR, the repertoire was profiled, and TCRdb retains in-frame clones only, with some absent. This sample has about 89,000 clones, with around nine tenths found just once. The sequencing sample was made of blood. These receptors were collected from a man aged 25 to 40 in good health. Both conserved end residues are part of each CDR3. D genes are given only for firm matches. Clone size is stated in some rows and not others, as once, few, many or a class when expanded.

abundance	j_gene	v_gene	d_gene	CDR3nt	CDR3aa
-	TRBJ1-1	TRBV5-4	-	TGTGCCAGCAGCCGCGTCCGGGGACCGAACACTGAAGCTTTCTTT	CASSRVRGPNTEAFF
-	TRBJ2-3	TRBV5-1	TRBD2	TGCGCCAGCAGCTTGGAACTAGCGGGAACGGCAGATACGCAGTATTTT	CASSLELAGTADTQYF
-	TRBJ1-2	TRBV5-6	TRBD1	TGTGCCAGCAGCTTGCCGGGACAGCCTTATGGCTACACCTTC	CASSLPGQPYGYTF
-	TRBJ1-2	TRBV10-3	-	TGTGCCATCAACGGACACGACTATGGCTACACCTTC	CAINGHDYGYTF
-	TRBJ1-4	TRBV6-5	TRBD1	TGTGCCAGCAGTTACTCGAGGGGGACAGGCACGCAGAAACTGTTTTTT	CASSYSRGTGTQKLFF
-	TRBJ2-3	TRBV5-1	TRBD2	TGCGCCAGCAGCCTGGGACTAGCGGGGGCCGATACGCAGTATTTT	CASSLGLAGADTQYF
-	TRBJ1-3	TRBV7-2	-	TGTGCCAGCAGCTGGAGGGCTGGGGAGAACACCATATATTTT	CASSWRAGENTIYF
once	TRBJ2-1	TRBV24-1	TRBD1	TGTGCCACCAGTGATACAACCGGGACAGGCTCCTACAATGAGCAGTTCTTC	CATSDTTGTGSYNEQFF
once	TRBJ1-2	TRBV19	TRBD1	TGTGCCAGTAGTATAAGAAGGGACAGGGGGCGAGGCTACACCTTC	CASSIRRDRGRGYTF
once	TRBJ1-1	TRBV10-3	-	TGTGCCATCAGAGATATTAAGGGAACTGAAGCTTTCTTT	CAIRDIKGTEAFF
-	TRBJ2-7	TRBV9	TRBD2	TGTGCCAGCAGCGTAGATACTAGCGGCCTCTACGAGCAGTACTTC	CASSVDTSGLYEQYF
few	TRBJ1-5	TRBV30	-	TGTGCCTGGAGTGGGGTGACGGGCCAGCCCCAGCATTTT	CAWSGVTGQPQHF
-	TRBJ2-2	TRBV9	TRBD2	TGTGCCAGCAGCGTTGGGCGGGGGGATTCGAACACCGGGGAGCTGTTTTTT	CASSVGRGDSNTGELFF
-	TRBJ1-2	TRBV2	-	TGTGCCAGCAGCCCTGCCCGGGCAGGGGCCTATGGCTACACCTTC	CASSPARAGAYGYTF
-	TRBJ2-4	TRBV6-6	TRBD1	TGTGCCAGCAGTTACCCGGGACAGGGTGGAAACATTCAGTACTTC	CASSYPGQGGNIQYF
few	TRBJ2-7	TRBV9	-	TGTGCCAGCAGCGCCTCCGCTGACGGGACTTACGAGCAGTACTTC	CASSASADGTYEQYF
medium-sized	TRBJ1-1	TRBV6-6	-	TGTGCCAGCACCCGGGGCACTGAAGCTTTCTTT	CASTRGTEAFF
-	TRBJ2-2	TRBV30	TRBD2	TGTGCCTGGAGTCCCACCGGGGGGGAAGTCACCGGGGAGCTGTTTTTT	CAWSPTGGEVTGELFF
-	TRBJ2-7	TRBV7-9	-	TGTGCCAGCAGCTTAGCCCAATTGGGCCGCGCCTACGAGCAGTACTTC	CASSLAQLGRAYEQYF
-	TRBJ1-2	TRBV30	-	TGTGCCTGGAGTGTACAACAGCTATATGGCTACACCTTC	CAWSVQQLYGYTF
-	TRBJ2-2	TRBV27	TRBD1	TGTGCCAGCAGTTTAGGGACAGCTAACACCGGGGAGCTGTTTTTT	CASSLGTANTGELFF
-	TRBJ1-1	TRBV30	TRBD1	TGTGCCTGGGGGACAGCACACACTGAAGCTTTCTTT	CAWGTAHTEAFF
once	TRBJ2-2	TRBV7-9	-	TGTGCCAGCAGCCCCCAGAGGGGGGGGCAAACCGGGGAGCTGTTTTTT	CASSPQRGGQTGELFF
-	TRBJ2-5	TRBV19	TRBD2	TGTGCCAGTAGGTCGGGAGGGGGACAAGAGACCCAGTACTTC	CASRSGGGQETQYF
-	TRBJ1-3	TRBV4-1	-	TGCGCCAGCAGAGAAAATGAGAAACCTGGAAACACCATATATTTT	CASRENEKPGNTIYF
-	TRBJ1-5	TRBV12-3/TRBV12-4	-	TGTGCCAGCAGTTTAAATAATCAGCCCCAGCATTTT	CASSLNNQPQHF
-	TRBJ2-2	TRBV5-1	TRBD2	TGCGCCAGCAGCCCGCCCGGGACTAGCGGGGGTAACACCGGGGAGCTGTTTTTT	CASSPPGTSGGNTGELFF
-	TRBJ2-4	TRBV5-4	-	TGTGCCAGCAGCTTGGGTCCGGGACGAGGCAAAAACATTCAGTACTTC	CASSLGPGRGKNIQYF
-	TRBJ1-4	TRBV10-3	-	TGTGCCATCAGTAGGGCAACTAATGAAAAACTGTTTTTT	CAISRATNEKLFF
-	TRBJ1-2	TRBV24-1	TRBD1	TGTGCCACCAGTGACGAGACAGGGCTTGGCTACACCTTC	CATSDETGLGYTF
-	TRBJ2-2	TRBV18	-	TGTGCCAGCTCACCCCTGGGGACGGCCAACACCGGGGAGCTGTTTTTT	CASSPLGTANTGELFF
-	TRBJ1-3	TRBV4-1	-	TGCGCCAGCAGCCAAGGTGGTAACGGAAACACCATATATTTT	CASSQGGNGNTIYF
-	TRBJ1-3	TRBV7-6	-	TGTGCCAGCAGCTCATATCTGGGAGAAGACTCTGGAAACACCATATATTTT	CASSSYLGEDSGNTIYF
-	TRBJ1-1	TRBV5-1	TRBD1	TGCGCCAGCAGCCCTACCAGGACAGGGGAAAACGGAGCTTTCTTT	CASSPTRTGENGAFF
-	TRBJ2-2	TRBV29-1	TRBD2	TGCAGCGTTGATACTCCTAGCGGGGGGGCCCCCGGGGAGCTGTTTTTT	CSVDTPSGGAPGELFF
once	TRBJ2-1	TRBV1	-	TGCACCAGCAGCCAAGAGAGAGTGCGGGGGGGTCGAAATGAGCAGTTCTTC	CTSSQERVRGGRNEQFF
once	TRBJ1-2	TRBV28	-	TGTGCCAGCAGTTTAAGACAGGTTGGTCGCTATGGCTACACCTTC	CASSLRQVGRYGYTF
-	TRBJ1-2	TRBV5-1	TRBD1	TGCGCCAGCAGCTTTGGGACAGGGGACTATGGCTACACCTTC	CASSFGTGDYGYTF
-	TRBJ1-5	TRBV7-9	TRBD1	TGTGCCAGCACTTTAAGGTCCCTTCTGGGACAGGCGAATTATAGCAATCAGCCCCAGCATTTT	CASTLRSLLGQANYSNQPQHF
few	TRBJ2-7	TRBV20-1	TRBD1	TGCAGTGCTGGGACAGGCGGCGAGCAGTACTTC	CSAGTGGEQYF
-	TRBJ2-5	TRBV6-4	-	TGTGCCAGCAGCATGGAGGGGGGAAACCAAGAGACCCAGTACTTC	CASSMEGGNQETQYF
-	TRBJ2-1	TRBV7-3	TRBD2	TGTGCCAGCAGCTTTTCTCTAGCGGGATACAATGAGCAGTTCTTC	CASSFSLAGYNEQFF
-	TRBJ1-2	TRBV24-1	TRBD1	TGTGCCACTATGGACAGGGCCTATGGCTACACCTTC	CATMDRAYGYTF
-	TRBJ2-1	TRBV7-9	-	TGTGCCAGCAGCCCCGAATACAATGAGCAGTTCTTC	CASSPEYNEQFF
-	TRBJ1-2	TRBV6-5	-	TGTGCCAGCAGATTACGTAACGGGTTCTATGGCTACACCTTC	CASRLRNGFYGYTF
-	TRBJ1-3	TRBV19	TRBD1	TGTGCCAGTAGTCCGGGGACAGGGAACGGAAACACCATATATTTT	CASSPGTGNGNTIYF
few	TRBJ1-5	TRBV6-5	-	TGTGCCAGCGAACGAGCGTGGGGTTCGGATCAGCCCCAGCATTTT	CASERAWGSDQPQHF
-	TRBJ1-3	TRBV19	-	TGTGCCAGTACGACAGTACATCTCTCTGGAAACACCATATATTTT	CASTTVHLSGNTIYF
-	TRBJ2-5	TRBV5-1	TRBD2	TGCGCCAGCAGCTTGGGCGGCGGGGGGGCACAAGAGACCCAGTACTTC	CASSLGGGGAQETQYF
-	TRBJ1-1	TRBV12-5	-	TGTGCTAGTGGTTTAACAGAGGACACTGAAGCTTTCTTT	CASGLTEDTEAFF
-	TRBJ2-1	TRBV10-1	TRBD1	TGCGCCGGGGACAGGGACAATGAGCAGTTCTTC	CAGDRDNEQFF
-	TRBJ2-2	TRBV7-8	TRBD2	TGTGCCAGCAGCCTAGGGACTAGCGGGCAAGGCGGGGAGCTGTTTTTT	CASSLGTSGQGGELFF
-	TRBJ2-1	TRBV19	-	TGTGCCAGTAGTATTATAGGGTATAATGAGCAGTTCTTC	CASSIIGYNEQFF
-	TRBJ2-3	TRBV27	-	TGTGCCAGCAGTTTAGGTGGGAGCACAGATACGCAGTATTTT	CASSLGGSTDTQYF
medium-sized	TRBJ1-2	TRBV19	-	TGTGCCAGTAGTATCCGGTCAGGGGTTGGCTATGGCTACACCTTC	CASSIRSGVGYGYTF
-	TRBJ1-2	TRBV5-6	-	TGTGCCAGCAGCTGGACTTCGACGGGTAACTATGGCTACACCTTC	CASSWTSTGNYGYTF
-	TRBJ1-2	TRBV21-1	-	TGTGCCAGCAGCCCCCGGGGGGGGAAGGCGAACTATGGCTACACCTTC	CASSPRGGKANYGYTF
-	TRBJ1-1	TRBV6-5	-	TGTGCCGCTTGGGACCGCCCAAACACTGAAGCTTTCTTT	CAAWDRPNTEAFF
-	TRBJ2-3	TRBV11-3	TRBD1	TGTGCCAGCAGCTTAGTGGGGACAGGACCCACAGATACGCAGTATTTT	CASSLVGTGPTDTQYF